This record looks at one TCR beta chain sequence and its context. In this sample, this clonotype turned up many times. The target of this receptor is not known. No per-base quality is available; no much larger clone lies one base away. These data belong to a study of CD8+CD57+ T cells in acquired aplastic anemia (dated by TCRdb to 2016 to 2018). Regarding the complete study: Extracted DNA from sorted CD4+ and CD8+ cells averaged around 3.3 ug, ranging from roughly 0.2 to 30 ug. A CD8+CD57+ expansion meant a frequency higher than the mean frequency seen in healthy subjects. The investigation overall reported the following: Roughly 30 CD8+ CDR3 sequences were found to be shared between patients and controls, but these sequences appeared to be highly expressed in patients and within the immunodominant clones of the patients. Between patients and healthy controls, no significant difference in CD8+ Simpson's diversity was found (P=0.060).

Expansion of CD8+CD57+ cells had been shown by flow cytometry in the patients chosen for sequencing. Every patient had a diagnosis of severe acquired aplastic anemia based on International Study of Aplastic Anemia and Agranulocytosis and Camitta criteria. Patients had received no therapy at the time of blood sampling. In this study, sorted CD4+ and CD8+ T cells from the blood of healthy subjects and of severe aplastic anemia patients had their TCR repertoires deep-sequenced. Patients were enrolled in the USA under clinicaltrials.gov protocols 00001620, 01623167, 00001397, 00071045, 00081523 and 00961064. Ficoll-Paque density gradient centrifugation was used to isolate peripheral blood mononuclear cells. CD4+ and CD8+ T cells were sorted by FACS or magnetic beads before DNA extraction. Based on the germline V gene, the CDR1 and CDR2 sequences are SNHLY and FYNNEI. Spanning cysteine to phenylalanine, the CDR3 consists of 16 amino acids. Of the read, only the CDR3 DNA is kept; its 48 bases are in frame from base 1. V and J are truncated by 4 bases and 0 bases respectively, leaving an intervening sequence of 14 bases.

Genomic DNA was used as template for profiling of TCR beta VDJ combinations and CDR3 sequences. An Illumina HiSeq 2000 was used for TCR repertoire sequencing. Per the source publication's procedure: TRBV/TRBJ rearrangement plots, CDR3 size and DJ length profiles, and Simpson's diversity index were used to evaluate the repertoires. The most abundant DNA sequence in the deep sequencing data was taken as the immunodominant clone. CDR3 amino acid sequences were screened for sharing across subjects and were compared with published repertoires and the VDJdb database. Using fastp at Q25 and MiXCR, TCRdb reprocessed the public reads and kept productive beta chains. Each CDR3 protein gets just one entry, which takes the most common genes and DNA from the rows behind it. V and J calls and clone size were set by TCRdb, not the authors. This sample comprises about 200,000 distinct CDR3 sequences, 50% to 70% of them detected only once. Roughly 50% of the sample is in the top ten clones.

Recombination connected TRBV2 to TRBJ2-3, with the D gene call left open. The sequencing sample was made of sorted CD4+, CD8+, or CD8+CD57+ T cells (not recorded which) from PBMCs. The sequence came from a human donor with aplastic anemia. Here the CDR3 is given as CASSASFGPSTDTQYF. The nucleotide sequence is given as TGTGCCAGCAGTGCATCGTTCGGACCCAGCACAGATACGCAGTATTTT. Extended through the reference TRBV2 and TRBJ2-3 proteins, this CDR3 yields the full variable domain: EPEVTQTPSHQVTQMGQEVILRCVPISNHLYFYWYRQILGQKVEFLVSFYNNEISEKSEIFDDQFSVERPDGSNFTLKIRSTKLEDSAMYFCASSASFGPSTDTQYFGPGTRLTVL.